This TCR beta chain was identified during a study of T cells expressing NK-cell markers (dated by TCRdb to the early 2020s). About the full investigation: TCR beta-chain repertoires were profiled in sorted CD3+CD56+NKG2C+, CD3+CD56+NKG2C- and CD3+CD56-NKG2C+ T-cell subsets from roughly eight donors. Among the eight sequenced donors, only one was HCMV-seronegative, while the other seven were HCMV-seropositive. All eight donors whose samples were sequenced were randomly selected healthy volunteers, three of them men and five women. Sequencing of the libraries produced 2 x 150 bp reads on Illumina HiSeq 2000/2500, MiSeq or NextSeq. General study outcomes and caveats: For six donors, the dominant CD3+CD56+NKG2C+ clonotypes were among the top 10 CD8+ clonotypes and accounted for roughly 1.0-8% of CD8+ T cells. Those dominant clonotypes were again the most abundant among CD3+CD56-NKG2C+ cells in a few donors, at about 25-65%. It remained unclear whether the expanded NKG2C-expressing T cell clones were specific for HCMV antigens.

Taken from the germline V gene, the CDR1 and CDR2 loops are SGHTA and FQGNSA. Spanning cysteine to phenylalanine, the CDR3 consists of 13 amino acids. Nucleotide data are not available. The instrument given in TCRdb is Illumina HiSeq 2000. The TCR beta cDNA libraries were made using 5'RACE template switching, a step that added both a universal primer site and unique molecular identifiers. cDNA synthesis was primed from the TCR beta constant segment and was followed by two successive PCR amplification steps. On the authors' methods: Reads were demultiplexed and grouped by UMI with MIGEC, and clonotypes were assembled and quantified with MiTCR. To remove erroneous sequences, TCR cDNA sequences were retained only when supported by two or more reads. Downstream repertoire analysis used the tcR package, and clonotypes were matched across fractions by CDR3 nucleotide sequence plus V segment. VDJmatch was used to annotate antigen specificity against VDJdb, with one amino acid substitution allowed in CDR3. TCRdb reprocessed the reads; each CDR3 protein sequence makes one entry, and DNA is unavailable. The V and J calls here are based on TCRdb, not the publication. This sample's table lists over 150,000 distinct CDR3 sequences. The biggest ten clones account for 37% of the sample.

As regards this clonotype: The target of this receptor is not known.

To determine HCMV serostatus, a commercial ELISA kit was used to detect HCMV-specific IgG in serum. Peripheral blood mononuclear cells were isolated from blood by Ficoll density gradient centrifugation. The sequence derives from a woman aged 45 to 65 in good health. Donor details come from another sample of the same person, matched by shared clones. Sample: blood T cells: a sorted CD56 or NKG2C T cell subset, CD4+ or CD8+ T cells, or bulk PBMC T cells (not recorded which). This chain joins TRBV7-2 to TRBJ2-1; checking the TCRdb D call of TRBD1 is not possible without DNA. The CDR3 loop reads CASSLVGPGEQFF. Reference TRBV7-2 and TRBJ2-1 genes cover what lies past the CDR3, so the full variable domain is GAGVSQSPSNKVTEKGKDVELRCDPISGHTALYWYRQSLGQGLEFLIYFQGNSAPDKSGLPSDRFSAERTGGSVSTLTIQRTQQEDSAVYLCASSLVGPGEQFFGPGTRLTVL.